Listed below are T cell receptor beta chains from one sample, sequenced in a study of T cell repertoires in cytomegalovirus infection. TCRdb independently ran MiXCR on the reads; one entry per CDR3 protein. The data contain roughly 310,000 distinct CDR3 sequences, 17% of them singletons. Sequencing was performed on PBMCs. Receptor source: a human donor in good health (CMV status not recorded). Some clones in this sample may be carry-over from other donors' samples. CDR3s include the opening cysteine and the closing phenylalanine or tryptophan. The D gene is left open where the match is weak. Only some rows state a clone size, as once, few, many or a class for expanded clones.

TRBJ2-7	few	TRBV6-1	-	CASSPIRDGSYEQYF	TGTGCCAGCAGTCCTATTCGGGATGGGTCCTACGAGCAGTACTTC
TRBJ2-7	-	TRBV5-6	-	CASSLGDRTPLREQYF	TGTGCCAGCAGCTTGGGAGACAGGACCCCCTTGCGCGAGCAGTACTTC
TRBJ2-4	-	TRBV29-1	-	CSVRARGIDIQYF	TGCAGCGTTAGGGCGCGGGGAATAGACATTCAGTACTTC
TRBJ1-1	many	TRBV4-3	-	CASSQETAREAFF	TGCGCCAGCAGCCAGGAGACAGCCCGTGAAGCTTTCTTT
TRBJ1-2	many	TRBV7-8	TRBD1	CASSIYRDRQRNYGYTF	TGTGCCAGCAGCATATATCGGGACAGACAAAGAAACTATGGCTACACCTTC
TRBJ2-7	few	TRBV27	TRBD2	CASSLVPLSGGAYEQYF	TGTGCCAGCAGTTTGGTCCCGTTGAGCGGGGGGGCCTACGAGCAGTACTTC
TRBJ1-5	-	TRBV20-1	-	CSARDRNGGGHQPQHF	TGCAGTGCTAGAGATCGTAATGGGGGGGGACATCAGCCCCAGCATTTT
TRBJ2-6	many	TRBV7-2	-	CASSFGQLSGANVLTF	TGTGCCAGCAGCTTCGGACAGCTCTCTGGGGCCAACGTCCTGACTTTC
TRBJ1-2	many	TRBV5-6	-	CASSFRNYGYTF	TGTGCCAGCAGCTTTCGGAACTATGGCTACACCTTC
TRBJ2-5	-	TRBV28	TRBD2	CASSGSGGAKETQYF	TGTGCCAGCTCTGGTAGCGGGGGGGCCAAAGAGACCCAGTACTTC
TRBJ2-7	few	TRBV13	-	CASSPHLRGNEQYF	TGTGCCAGCAGCCCCCACCTACGGGGAAACGAGCAGTACTTC
TRBJ2-5	many	TRBV7-8	-	CASRAGETQYF	TGTGCCAGCAGGGCAGGGGAGACCCAGTACTTC
TRBJ1-2	-	TRBV12-3/TRBV12-4	-	CASNPSGGGYTF	TGTGCCAGCAATCCTTCGGGGGGCGGCTACACCTTC
TRBJ2-7	-	TRBV20-1	TRBD2	CSATPAGPTYEQYF	TGCAGTGCTACCCCAGCGGGGCCGACCTACGAGCAGTACTTC
TRBJ2-7	few	TRBV5-1	TRBD1	CASSLTGQGDPYEQYF	TGCGCCAGCAGCTTGACTGGGCAGGGGGATCCCTACGAGCAGTACTTC
TRBJ2-5	few	TRBV4-2	TRBD1	CASSRRDRGQETQYF	TGTGCCAGCAGCCGCCGGGACAGGGGGCAGGAGACCCAGTACTTC
TRBJ1-1	many	TRBV6-6	TRBD1	CASSYGTGEKTFF	TGTGCCAGCAGTTATGGGACAGGGGAAAAGACTTTCTTT
TRBJ1-5	-	TRBV6-6	-	CASSYAGRQPQHF	TGTGCCAGCAGTTACGCCGGAAGGCAGCCCCAGCATTTT
TRBJ1-2	-	TRBV24-1	-	CATSDFRENYGYTF	TGTGCCACCAGTGATTTTCGCGAGAACTATGGCTACACCTTC
TRBJ2-5	few	TRBV14	-	CASSQGSPKGTQYF	TGTGCCAGCAGCCAAGGCAGTCCCAAAGGGACCCAGTACTTC
TRBJ1-1	many	TRBV7-8	-	CASSLYQRTSQIATEAFF	TGTGCCAGCAGCTTATATCAGAGGACAAGCCAAATTGCCACTGAAGCTTTCTTT
TRBJ2-1	many	TRBV2	-	CASSEAGGFDNEQFF	TGTGCCAGCAGTGAAGCTGGGGGCTTTGACAATGAGCAGTTCTTC
TRBJ1-2	many	TRBV7-8	-	CASSFRGLSENYGYTF	TGTGCCAGCAGCTTTCGGGGTTTATCTGAGAACTATGGCTACACCTTC
TRBJ2-7	many	TRBV6-5	TRBD1	CASSYRRGQGIYEQYF	TGTGCCAGCAGTTACCGACGAGGACAGGGGATTTACGAGCAGTACTTC
TRBJ2-6	few	TRBV5-4	TRBD2	CAIGTSGNSGANVLTF	TGTGCAATCGGCACTAGCGGGAACTCTGGGGCCAACGTCCTGACTTTC
TRBJ1-3	many	TRBV28	-	CASQLTGQGNTIYF	TGTGCCAGCCAGCTTACGGGGCAGGGAAACACCATATATTTT
TRBJ2-1	few	TRBV6-2/TRBV6-3	TRBD2	CASTSAGARYNEQFF	TGTGCCAGCACGTCGGCGGGAGCCCGTTACAATGAGCAGTTCTTC
TRBJ2-1	few	TRBV28	-	CASRRTSSYNEQFF	TGTGCCAGCAGACGTACTAGCTCCTACAATGAGCAGTTCTTC
TRBJ1-6	few	TRBV3-1	-	CASSPQAGMSPLHF	TGTGCCAGCAGCCCTCAAGCAGGGATGTCACCCCTCCACTTT
TRBJ1-1	-	TRBV10-3	TRBD1	CATGTGMNTEAFF	TGTGCCACCGGGACAGGGATGAACACTGAAGCTTTCTTT
TRBJ1-3	many	TRBV7-2	TRBD1	CASSSGQRDTIYF	TGTGCCAGCAGTTCGGGACAGCGGGACACCATATATTTT
TRBJ2-4	many	TRBV7-9	-	CARLAKNIQYF	TGTGCCAGGCTAGCCAAAAACATTCAGTACTTC
TRBJ2-2	-	TRBV6-4	TRBD2	CASSDVASGGPRELFF	TGTGCCAGCAGTGACGTTGCTAGCGGGGGGCCGCGAGAGCTGTTTTTT
TRBJ2-7	many	TRBV4-1	-	CASSQEGTPGDEQYF	TGCGCCAGCAGCCAAGAGGGTACACCGGGGGACGAGCAGTACTTC
TRBJ1-1	-	TRBV29-1	-	CSVSLFENTEAFF	TGCAGCGTTTCTCTCTTTGAAAACACTGAAGCTTTCTTT
TRBJ1-1	-	TRBV28	-	CASSLFGSYTEAFF	TGTGCCAGCAGTTTATTCGGCAGTTACACTGAAGCTTTCTTT
TRBJ1-6	many	TRBV20-1	-	CSARVPGEGDSPLHF	TGCAGTGCTAGAGTTCCAGGCGAGGGTGATTCACCCCTCCACTTT
TRBJ1-1	few	TRBV7-9	-	CASSPGDRPEAFF	TGTGCCAGCAGCCCTGGTGACAGGCCTGAAGCTTTCTTT
TRBJ2-7	-	TRBV28	-	CASVTGSPYEQYF	TGTGCCAGCGTAACAGGGAGCCCCTACGAGCAGTACTTC
TRBJ1-1	many	TRBV7-2	-	CASSSRRVNTEAFF	TGTGCCAGCAGTTCCCGGAGGGTGAACACTGAAGCTTTCTTT
TRBJ2-7	few	TRBV6-1	TRBD2	CASGTSQTYEQYF	TGTGCCAGCGGGACTAGCCAAACCTACGAGCAGTACTTC
TRBJ1-1	few	TRBV9	-	CASSDAPPVVATEAFF	TGTGCCAGCAGCGACGCCCCGCCCGTCGTTGCCACTGAAGCTTTCTTT